These 15 T cell receptor beta chains share one sample of origin, sequenced in a study of blood T cells in healthy people across ages. Sample-barcoded 5' priming and a J-beta primer mix drove a second PCR of about 6 to 12 cycles. TCRdb re-called the 5' RACE reads with MiXCR, one entry per CDR3 protein. The sample carries 1.5 million to 1.9 million distinct CDR3 sequences, approximately 43% recorded once. Sequenced sample: blood. The receptors originated from a woman between 18 and 29 years old in good health.

V is TRBV27 and J is TRBJ2-1, with D tentatively TRBD1 (6 bases). V was clipped by 5 bases and J by 9 bases, with 17 bases between them. CDR3 length: 14 amino acids. Germline CDR1 is MNHEY and CDR2 is SMNVEV (reference sequence). The CDR3: CASSTVDRIGEQFF. The CDR3 coding sequence is TGTGCCAGCAGTACCGTCGACAGGATAGGTGAGCAGTTCTTC.

The sample holds a few counts of this clonotype. The chain combines TRBV4-2 with TRBJ1-1; TRBD1 aligns across 7 bases. The ends lost 0 bases at V and 11 bases at J; junction bases unmatched: 6. There are 13 residues in the CDR3. Germline V gene sequence: CDR1 LGHNA, CDR2 YNFKEQ. Here the CDR3 reads CASSQDTGEGAFF. The CDR3 nucleotides read TGTGCCAGCAGCCAAGATACAGGGGAAGGGGCTTTCTTT.

The rearrangement uses TRBV10-3 and TRBJ2-2; D is unresolved. CDR1 is ENHRY, CDR2 SYGVKD, per germline. This CDR3 has 15 residues. Deletions cut 8 bases from V and 4 bases from J, with 17 bases between. In DNA, the CDR3 is TGTGCCATCCCCACTTCCAGCGTCGTCACCGGGGAGCTGTTTTTT. It codes for CAIPTSSVVTGELFF.

This clonotype has a handful of counts. The chain carries TRBV7-8 and TRBJ2-5, with a possible D match to TRBD1 (5 bases). The DNA end is more similar to TRBJ2-4, so the J call may be wrong. Germline values: CDR1 SGHVS, CDR2 FQNEAQ. CDR3 length: 17 amino acids. CDR3 residues: CASSPLTARVAKNIQYF. The CDR3 bases are TGTGCCAGCAGCCCACTCACCGCCAGGGTGGCCAAAAACATTCAGTACTTC.

The chain has TRBV4-3 and TRBJ2-1; 9 nucleotides align to TRBD2. Germline V gives CDR1 LGHNA, CDR2 YSLEER. This CDR3 is built from 16 residues. The junction had 8 bases not matched to a gene; V was cut back by 3 bases and J by 5 bases. This CDR3 is CASSHVLLAGNNEQFF. CDR3 DNA sequence: TGCGCCAGCAGCCATGTTTTGCTAGCGGGAAACAATGAGCAGTTCTTC.

This clonotype has only a few counts. The V call is TRBV5-1, the J call TRBJ2-1; TRBD2 agrees at 10 bases. CDR1 SGHRS and CDR2 YFSETQ come from the germline V gene. With V trimmed by 5 bases and J by 5 bases, 7 bases remained unmatched. The CDR3 length is 15 residues. The CDR3 sequence: CASRYGTSAHNEQFF. For the CDR3, the DNA is TGCGCCAGCAGGTATGGGACTAGCGCTCACAATGAGCAGTTCTTC.

The chain combines TRBV27 with TRBJ2-1, with D possibly being TRBD2 (6 bases). The CDR3 is made up of 13 amino acids. V dropped 6 bases and J dropped 13 bases, with 19 bases sitting between them. Germline CDR1 is MNHEY and CDR2 is SMNVEV (reference sequence). CDR3 in amino acids: CASRDPGLPSQFF. The CDR3 DNA is TGTGCCAGCAGAGATCCGGGACTCCCTTCCCAGTTCTTC.

The V call is TRBV9, the J call TRBJ2-4; TRBD2 matches at 7 bases. CDR1 is SGDLS, CDR2 YYNGEE, per germline. The CDR3 is 14 residues long. Losses at the gene ends were 2 bases for V and 13 bases for J; bases not matched to a gene: 12. CDR3 nucleotides: TGTGCCAGCAGCGTCCCGACTAGCTCCAATGAGCAGTACTTC. Protein sequence: CASSVPTSSNEQYF.

There are a few counts of this clonotype. The gene calls are TRBV2 and TRBJ2-1; the match to TRBD1 covers 7 bases. The V segment lost 9 bases and the J segment 4 bases; nucleotides outside the gene matches: 9. Germline-derived CDR1 and CDR2 are SNHLY and FYNNEI. This CDR3 has 14 residues. CDR3 in DNA: TGTGCCAGTAAAGAGACAGGGTCGTACAATGAGCAGTTCTTC. It codes for CASKETGSYNEQFF.

This rearrangement joins TRBV11-2 to TRBJ2-5; D is perhaps TRBD2 (5 bases). Germline V CDR1 and CDR2: SGHAT, FQNNGV. V was trimmed by 5 bases and J by 2 bases, leaving 12 bases between them. This CDR3 region has 14 residues. The CDR3 region is CASSVVRGQETQYF. CDR3 in DNA: TGTGCCAGCAGCGTAGTCAGAGGGCAAGAGACCCAGTACTTC.

The chain has TRBV6-6 and TRBJ2-1; TRBD1 agrees at 8 bases. Germline values: CDR1 MNHNY, CDR2 SVGAGI (reference sequence). This CDR3 is built from 15 residues. The V and J ends lost 2 bases and 5 bases, in that order; junction bases with no gene match: 5. The CDR3 DNA sequence: TGTGCCAGCAGTTACAGGACAGGGACCAACAATGAGCAGTTCTTC. Translation: CASSYRTGTNNEQFF.

This clonotype was seen a handful of times. The V and J genes are TRBV11-3 and TRBJ2-1; no clear D. This CDR3 is built from 13 residues. Between the trimmed V and J ends, which lost 1 base and 5 bases, there was a span of 6 bases. The V gene's germline CDR1 is SGHNT and CDR2 YENEEA. CDR3: CASSLGWDNEQFF. The CDR3 DNA follows: TGTGCCAGCAGCTTAGGCTGGGACAATGAGCAGTTCTTC.

Many counts were recorded for this clonotype. The chain employs TRBV6-5 and TRBJ1-2; D is undetermined. Between the trimmed V and J ends, which lost 6 bases and 6 bases, there was a span of 14 bases. This CDR3 comprises 13 residues. Germline CDR1 is MNHEY and CDR2 is SVGAGI. In DNA, the CDR3 is TGTGCCAGCAGCCGGGCCGGTGTGGATGGCTACACCTTC. This gives the protein CASSRAGVDGYTF.

This clonotype has only a few counts. The CDR3 DNA reads as TGTGCCAGCAGCTTAGTGGGGGGAGCGGGGCACTACAATGAGCAGTTCTTC. This sequence encodes CASSLVGGAGHYNEQFF. The chain joins TRBV7-2 to TRBJ2-1; 7 bases are a match to TRBD2. The germline gives CDR1 SGHTA, CDR2 FQGNSA. The CDR3 has 17 amino acids. Trimming took 1 base from V and 3 from J; bases not matched to a gene: 9.

Regarding this clonotype: A junction end diverges from the germline sequence, so it may reflect a read error. This chain connects TRBV4-3 to TRBJ2-1, with 14 bases identical to TRBD2. CDR3 length equals 16 residues. Germline V lookup: CDR1 LGHNA, CDR2 YSLEER. The chain's CDR3 is CAGSRTGLAGENEQFF. In DNA form, the CDR3 reads TGCGCCGGCAGCCGAACGGGACTAGCGGGAGAGAACGAGCAGTTCTTC.